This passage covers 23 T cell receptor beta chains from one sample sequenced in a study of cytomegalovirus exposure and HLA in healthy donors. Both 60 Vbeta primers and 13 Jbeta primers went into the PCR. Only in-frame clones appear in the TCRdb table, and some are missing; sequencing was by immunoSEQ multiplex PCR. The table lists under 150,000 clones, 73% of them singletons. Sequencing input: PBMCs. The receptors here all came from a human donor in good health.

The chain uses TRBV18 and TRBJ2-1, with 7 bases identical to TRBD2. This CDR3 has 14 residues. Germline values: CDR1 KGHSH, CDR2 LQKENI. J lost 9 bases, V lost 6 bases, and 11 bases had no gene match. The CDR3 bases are TGTGCCAGCTCCCCCCTGGGAGGGGAGGTTGAGCAGTTCTTC. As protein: CASSPLGGEVEQFF.

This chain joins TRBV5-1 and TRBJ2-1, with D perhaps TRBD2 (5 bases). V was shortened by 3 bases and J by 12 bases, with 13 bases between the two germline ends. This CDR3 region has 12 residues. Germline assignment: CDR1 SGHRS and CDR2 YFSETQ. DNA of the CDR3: TGCGCCAGCAGCTACAGTGCCCGGGGGCAGTTCTTC. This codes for CASSYSARGQFF.

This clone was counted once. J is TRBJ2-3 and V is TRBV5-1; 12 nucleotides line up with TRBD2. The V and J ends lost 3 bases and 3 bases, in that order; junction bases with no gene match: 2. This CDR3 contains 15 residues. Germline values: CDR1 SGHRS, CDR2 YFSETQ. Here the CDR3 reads CASSWTSGDTDTQYF. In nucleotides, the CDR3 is TGCGCCAGCAGCTGGACTAGCGGGGATACAGATACGCAGTATTTT. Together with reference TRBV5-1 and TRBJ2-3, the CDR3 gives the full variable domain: KAGVTQTPRYLIKTRGQQVTLSCSPISGHRSVSWYQQTPGQGLQFLFEYFSETQRNKGNFPGRFSGRQFSNSRSEMNVSTLELGDSALYLCASSWTSGDTDTQYFGPGTRLTVL.

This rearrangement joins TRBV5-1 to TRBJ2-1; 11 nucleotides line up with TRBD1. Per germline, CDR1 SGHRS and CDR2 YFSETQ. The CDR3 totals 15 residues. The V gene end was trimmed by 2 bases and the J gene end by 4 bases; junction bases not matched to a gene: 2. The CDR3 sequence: CASSFRDRGYNEQFF. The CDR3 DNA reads TGCGCCAGCAGCTTTCGGGACAGGGGGTACAATGAGCAGTTCTTC.

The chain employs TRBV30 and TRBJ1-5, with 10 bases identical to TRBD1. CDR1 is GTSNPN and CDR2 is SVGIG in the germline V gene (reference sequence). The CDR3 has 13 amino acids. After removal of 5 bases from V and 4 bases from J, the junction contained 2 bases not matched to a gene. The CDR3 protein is CAWGGQGNQPQHF. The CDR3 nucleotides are TGTGCCTGGGGGGGACAGGGGAATCAGCCCCAGCATTTT.

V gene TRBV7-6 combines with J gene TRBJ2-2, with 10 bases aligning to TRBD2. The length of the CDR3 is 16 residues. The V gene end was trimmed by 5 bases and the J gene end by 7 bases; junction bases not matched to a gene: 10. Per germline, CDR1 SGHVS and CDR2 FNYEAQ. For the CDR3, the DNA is TGTGCCAGCAGCCCTTTGGTAGCGGGAGGAGGCGGGGAGCTGTTTTTT. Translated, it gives CASSPLVAGGGGELFF.

CDR3 nucleotide sequence: TGTGCCAGCAGCTTGGAACAGCCACTTAACTATGGCTACACCTTC. Amino acids: CASSLEQPLNYGYTF. The gene calls are TRBV5-6 and TRBJ1-2; the D is unclear. Germline CDR1 reads SGHDT; CDR2 reads YYEEEE. The CDR3 spans 15 residues. Trimming pared 0 bases from V and 1 base from J, leaving 10 bases between. The variable domain in full, with the rest retrieved from reference TRBV5-6 and TRBJ1-2, is DAGVTQSPTHLIKTRGQQVTLRCSPKSGHDTVSWYQQALGQGPQFIFQYYEEEERQRGNFPDRFSGHQFPNYSSELNVNALLLGDSALYLCASSLEQPLNYGYTFGSGTRLTVV.

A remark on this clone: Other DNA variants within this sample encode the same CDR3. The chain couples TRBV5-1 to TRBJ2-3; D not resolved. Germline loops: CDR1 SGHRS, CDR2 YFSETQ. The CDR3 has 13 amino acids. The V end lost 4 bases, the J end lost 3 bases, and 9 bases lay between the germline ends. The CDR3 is CASSLPSTDTQYF. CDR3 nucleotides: TGCGCCAGCAGCCTACCTTCTACAGATACGCAGTATTTT.

The CDR3 protein is CASSDRSFYEQYF. In nucleotides, the CDR3 is TGTGCCAGTAGTGACAGGAGCTTCTACGAGCAGTACTTC. The V gene is TRBV19, the J gene TRBJ2-7, with a possible D match to TRBD1 (6 bases). Trimming removed 5 bases at V and 3 bases at J, with 11 bases between. Per germline, CDR1 LNHDA and CDR2 SQIVND (reference sequence). The CDR3 contains 13 residues.

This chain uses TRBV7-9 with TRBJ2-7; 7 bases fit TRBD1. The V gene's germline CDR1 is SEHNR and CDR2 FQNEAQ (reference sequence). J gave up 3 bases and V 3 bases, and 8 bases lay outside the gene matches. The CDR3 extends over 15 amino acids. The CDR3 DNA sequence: TGTGCCAGCAGCTTTGGGACAGAGGGTTACTACGAGCAGTACTTC. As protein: CASSFGTEGYYEQYF. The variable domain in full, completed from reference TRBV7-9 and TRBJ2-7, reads DTGVSQNPRHKITKRGQNVTFRCDPISEHNRLYWYRQTLGQGPEFLTYFQNEAQLEKSRLLSDRFSAERPKGSFSTLEIQRTEQGDSAMYLCASSFGTEGYYEQYFGPGTRLTVT.

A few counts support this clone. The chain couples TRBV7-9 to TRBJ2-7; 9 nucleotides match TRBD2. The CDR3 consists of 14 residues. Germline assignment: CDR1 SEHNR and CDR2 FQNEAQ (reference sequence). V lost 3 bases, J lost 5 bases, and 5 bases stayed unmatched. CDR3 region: CASSFRGRANEQYF. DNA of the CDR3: TGTGCCAGCAGCTTTCGCGGGAGGGCCAACGAGCAGTACTTC.

The CDR3 is CASSPQVANQPQHF. The CDR3 DNA sequence: TGTGCCAGCAGCCCGCAGGTTGCAAATCAGCCCCAGCATTTT. The rearrangement uses TRBV2 and TRBJ1-5; D unclear. In germline, CDR1 is SNHLY, CDR2 FYNNEI. This CDR3 contains 14 residues. V was trimmed by 6 bases and J by 4 bases, leaving 13 bases between them.

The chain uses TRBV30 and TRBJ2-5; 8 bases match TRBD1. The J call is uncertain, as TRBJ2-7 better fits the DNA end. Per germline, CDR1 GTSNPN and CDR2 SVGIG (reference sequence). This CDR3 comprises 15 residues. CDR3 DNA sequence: TGTGCCGGACTTATTCCGGGACAGGTCTTCTACGAGCAGTACTTC. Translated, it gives CAGLIPGQVFYEQYF.

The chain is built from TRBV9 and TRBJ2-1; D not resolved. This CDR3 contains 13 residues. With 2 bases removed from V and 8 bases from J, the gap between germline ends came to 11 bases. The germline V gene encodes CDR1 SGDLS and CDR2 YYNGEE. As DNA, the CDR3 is TGTGCCAGCAGCGTCCGAGCGCTAGATGAGCAGTTCTTC. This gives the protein CASSVRALDEQFF.

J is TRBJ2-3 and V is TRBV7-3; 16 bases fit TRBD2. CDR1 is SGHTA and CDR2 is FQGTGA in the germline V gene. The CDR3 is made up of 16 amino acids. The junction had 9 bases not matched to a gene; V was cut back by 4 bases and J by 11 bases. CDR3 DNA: TGTGCCAGCAGCTCGGGACTAGCGGGAGGGGATACGCAGCAGTATTTT. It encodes CASSSGLAGGDTQQYF.

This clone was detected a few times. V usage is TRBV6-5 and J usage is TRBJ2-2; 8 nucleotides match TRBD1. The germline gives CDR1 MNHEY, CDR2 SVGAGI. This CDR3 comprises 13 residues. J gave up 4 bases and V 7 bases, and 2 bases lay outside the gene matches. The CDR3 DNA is TGTGCCAGCACCACAGGGGGCACCGGGGAGCTGTTTTTT. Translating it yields CASTTGGTGELFF.

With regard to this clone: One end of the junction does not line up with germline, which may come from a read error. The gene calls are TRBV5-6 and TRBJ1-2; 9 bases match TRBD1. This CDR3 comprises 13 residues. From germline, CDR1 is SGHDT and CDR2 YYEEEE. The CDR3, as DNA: TGTGCCAGCAGCCTCTGGACAGGGGATGGCTACCCCTTC. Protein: CASSLWTGDGYPF. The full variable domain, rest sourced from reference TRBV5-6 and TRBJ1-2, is DAGVTQSPTHLIKTRGQQVTLRCSPKSGHDTVSWYQQALGQGPQFIFQYYEEEERQRGNFPDRFSGHQFPNYSSELNVNALLLGDSALYLCASSLWTGDGYPFGSGTRLTVV.

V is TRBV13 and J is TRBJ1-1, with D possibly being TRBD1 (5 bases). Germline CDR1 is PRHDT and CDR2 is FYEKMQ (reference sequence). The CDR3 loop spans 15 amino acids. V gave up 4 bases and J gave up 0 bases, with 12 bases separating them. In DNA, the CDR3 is TGTGCCAGCAGCTCCCAGGGTCAAATGAACACTGAAGCTTTCTTT. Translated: CASSSQGQMNTEAFF.

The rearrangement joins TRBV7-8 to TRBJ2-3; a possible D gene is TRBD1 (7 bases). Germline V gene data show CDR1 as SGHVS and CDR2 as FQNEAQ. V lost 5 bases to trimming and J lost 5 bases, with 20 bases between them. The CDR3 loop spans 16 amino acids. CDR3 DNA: TGTGCCAGCAGCGTTAAGGGGGCGAACGGGAGAGATACGCAGTATTTT. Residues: CASSVKGANGRDTQYF. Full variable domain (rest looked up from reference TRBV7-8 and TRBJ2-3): GAGVSQSPRYKVAKRGQDVALRCDPISGHVSLFWYQQALGQGPEFLTYFQNEAQLDKSGLPSDRFFAERPEGSVSTLKIQRTQQEDSAVYLCASSVKGANGRDTQYFGPGTRLTVL.

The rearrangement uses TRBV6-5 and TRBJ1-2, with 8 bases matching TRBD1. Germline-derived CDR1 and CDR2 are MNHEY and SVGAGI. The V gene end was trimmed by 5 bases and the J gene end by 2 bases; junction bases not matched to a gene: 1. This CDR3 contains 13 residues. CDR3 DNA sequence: TGTGCCAGCAGTCGACAGGGGAACTATGGCTACACCTTC. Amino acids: CASSRQGNYGYTF.

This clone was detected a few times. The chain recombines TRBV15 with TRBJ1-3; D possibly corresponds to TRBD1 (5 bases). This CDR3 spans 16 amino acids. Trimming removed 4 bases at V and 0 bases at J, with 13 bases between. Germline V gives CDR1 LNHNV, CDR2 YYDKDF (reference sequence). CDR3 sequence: CATSTRQYRSGNTIYF. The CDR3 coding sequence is TGTGCCACCAGCACCCGACAGTACCGCTCTGGAAACACCATATATTTT. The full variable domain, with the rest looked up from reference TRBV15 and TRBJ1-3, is DAMVIQNPRYQVTQFGKPVTLSCSQTLNHNVMYWYQQKSSQAPKLLFHYYDKDFNNEADTPDNFQSRRPNTSFCFLDIRSPGLGDTAMYLCATSTRQYRSGNTIYFGEGSWLTVV.

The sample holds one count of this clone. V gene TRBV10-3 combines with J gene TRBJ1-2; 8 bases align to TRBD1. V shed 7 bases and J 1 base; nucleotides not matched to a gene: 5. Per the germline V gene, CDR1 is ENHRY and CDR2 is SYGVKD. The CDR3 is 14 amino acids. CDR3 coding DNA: TGTGCCATCACTGGACAGGGATTTAACTATGGCTACACCTTC. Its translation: CAITGQGFNYGYTF.

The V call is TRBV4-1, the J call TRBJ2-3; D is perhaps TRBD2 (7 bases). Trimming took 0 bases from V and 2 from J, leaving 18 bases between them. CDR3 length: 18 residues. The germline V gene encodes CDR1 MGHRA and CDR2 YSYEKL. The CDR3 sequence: CASSQDDGLRGPTDTQYF. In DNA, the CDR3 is TGCGCCAGCAGCCAAGATGATGGCTTGCGGGGGCCCACAGATACGCAGTATTTT.